Following are 28 T cell receptor beta chains from one sample sequenced in a study of shared clonotypes between healthy human individuals. The table came from immunoSEQ multiplex PCR; TCRdb's copy has only in-frame clones and leaves some out. Of approximately 1,000,000 clones in the sample, 70% to 80% were seen once. What was sequenced was memory CD4+ T cells from PBMCs. Subset denoted: CD45RA-negative fraction. The source of these receptors is a man between 18 and 29 years old in good health. Some clones in this sample may be carry-over from other donors' samples.

The CDR3 reads CASTGQRNQPQHF. Written as DNA, the CDR3 is TGTGCCAGCACAGGACAGCGCAATCAGCCCCAGCATTTT. The chain carries TRBV19 and TRBJ1-5; TRBD1 might be the D (6 bases). V lost 9 bases to trimming and J lost 2 bases, with 11 bases between them. The CDR3 contains 13 residues. Germline V gene lookup returns CDR1 LNHDA and CDR2 SQIVND (reference sequence).

This clone has a count of ten or more. This chain links TRBV28 with TRBJ1-2; D might be TRBD1 (5 bases). The CDR3 has 14 residues. The germline V and J ends were trimmed by 5 bases and 6 bases, with 16 bases remaining between them. CDR1 and CDR2 from the germline V gene are MDHEN and SYDVKM. CDR3 loop: CASSAAGRANGYTF. The CDR3 DNA reads TGTGCCAGCAGTGCGGCAGGGCGTGCGAATGGCTACACCTTC.

V gene TRBV6-5 combines with J gene TRBJ2-7; TRBD1 is a possible D gene (6 bases). The CDR3 has 14 amino acids. V was pared by 2 bases and J by 2 bases, with 10 bases between. Germline V CDR1 and CDR2: MNHEY, SVGAGI. CDR3 nucleotide sequence: TGTGCCAGCAGTTACCAGGGGACGGCCTACGAGCAGTACTTC. As protein: CASSYQGTAYEQYF.

The gene calls are TRBV28 and TRBJ2-2; the D is unclear. Germline V gene data show CDR1 as MDHEN and CDR2 as SYDVKM. This CDR3 is built from 13 residues. Trimming left V 7 bases short and J 2 bases short, with 8 bases between. The CDR3 DNA reads as TGTGCCAGCAAAGGCAGCAACACCGGGGAGCTGTTTTTT. The encoded protein is CASKGSNTGELFF.

The chain couples TRBV15 to TRBJ2-3; 14 positions agree with TRBD2. Unmatched junction bases numbered 9, after V lost 0 bases and J lost 7 bases. Germline V CDR1 and CDR2: LNHNV, YYDKDF (reference sequence). The CDR3 length is 18 residues. The CDR3 region has the DNA TGTGCCACCAGCAGAGATCCCGGGACTAGCGGGAGAGTATATACGCAGTATTTT. It specifies CATSRDPGTSGRVYTQYF.

V gene TRBV6-5 combines with J gene TRBJ1-6; D remains unclear. Looked up from germline, CDR1 is MNHEY and CDR2 is SVGAGI. The CDR3 has 13 amino acids. Trimming took off 8 bases at V and 9 bases at J, with 14 bases between the two ends. Written as DNA, the CDR3 is TGTGCCAGCCGAGACCCCTCCCCTTCACCCCTCCACTTT. Translation gives CASRDPSPSPLHF.

This clone was detected ten times or more. V is TRBV2 and J is TRBJ2-1; D gene uncertain. This CDR3 has 14 residues. CDR1 and CDR2 from the germline V gene are SNHLY and FYNNEI. With 2 bases removed from V and 7 bases from J, the gap between germline ends came to 12 bases. The chain's CDR3 is CASSEYQVRNEQFF. The CDR3 region has the DNA TGTGCCAGCAGTGAATACCAGGTTCGTAATGAGCAGTTCTTC.

The V gene is TRBV7-8, the J gene TRBJ2-3; possible D gene TRBD1, 6 bases. Trimming left V 4 bases short and J 3 bases short, with 8 bases between. The germline V gene encodes CDR1 SGHVS and CDR2 FQNEAQ. The CDR3 runs to 13 residues. For the CDR3, the DNA is TGTGCCAGCAGCTCCGGACAGACAGATACGCAGTATTTT. This gives the protein CASSSGQTDTQYF.

Notes on this clone: Different DNA sequences within this sample yield the same CDR3. The V gene is TRBV18, the J gene TRBJ1-1, with D possibly TRBD1 on 5 matching bases. V lost 6 bases and J 1 base, leaving 6 bases between the germline ends. Germline CDR1 is KGHSH and CDR2 is LQKENI. This CDR3 is built from 12 residues. CDR3 sequence reads: CASSQGNTEAFF. The CDR3 DNA is TGTGCCAGCTCCCAGGGGAACACTGAAGCTTTCTTT.

V gene TRBV2 combines with J gene TRBJ1-5, with a weak D call TRBD1 (5 bases). The CDR3 covers 15 residues. V lost 6 bases to trimming and J lost 1 base, with 13 bases between them. Germline lookup yields CDR1 SNHLY and CDR2 FYNNEI. CDR3 residues: CASSQFSGSNQPQHF. The CDR3, as DNA: TGTGCCAGCAGCCAATTTTCAGGGAGCAATCAGCCCCAGCATTTT. The full variable domain, its missing parts supplied by reference TRBV2 and TRBJ1-5, is EPEVTQTPSHQVTQMGQEVILRCVPISNHLYFYWYRQILGQKVEFLVSFYNNEISEKSEIFDDQFSVERPDGSNFTLKIRSTKLEDSAMYFCASSQFSGSNQPQHFGDGTRLSIL.

The rearrangement links TRBV18 to TRBJ2-1, with a tentative D call TRBD2 (5 bases). The V end was cut by 0 bases, the J end by 1 base, with 7 bases between. The CDR3 runs 15 residues. Germline V CDR1 and CDR2: KGHSH, LQKENI. Here the CDR3 DNA reads TGTGCCAGCTCACCACCGAGCGGTTCCTACAATGAGCAGTTCTTC. This sequence encodes CASSPPSGSYNEQFF.

On this clone itself: Other DNA sequences in this specimen translate into the identical CDR3. V usage is TRBV5-1 and J usage is TRBJ2-5; the match to TRBD1 covers 9 bases. Germline values: CDR1 SGHRS, CDR2 YFSETQ. This CDR3 region has 15 residues. V gave up 0 bases and J gave up 5 bases; unmatched junction bases: 5. The CDR3: CASSLDRGRGETQYF. The CDR3, as DNA: TGCGCCAGCAGCTTGGACAGGGGGCGAGGGGAGACCCAGTACTTC.

The J gene is TRBJ2-1, the V gene TRBV11-2, with a tentative D call TRBD1 (6 bases). Per germline, CDR1 SGHAT and CDR2 FQNNGV. The ends were cut back, 1 base at V and 9 bases at J, with 13 bases in the middle. This CDR3 comprises 14 residues. As DNA, the CDR3 is TGTGCCAGCAGCTTAGTCAGACAGGCGGGTGAGCAGTTCTTC. Translating gives CASSLVRQAGEQFF.

This clone has just one count. The genes are TRBV7-3 and TRBJ2-3, with a weak D call TRBD1 (6 bases). V lost 4 bases and J 1 base, leaving 15 bases between the germline ends. The length of the CDR3 is 16 residues. Germline-derived CDR1 and CDR2 are SGHTA and FQGTGA. The CDR3 DNA is TGTGCCAGCAGCTCCACAGGGCGAGGGGGCACAGATACGCAGTATTTT. Residues: CASSSTGRGGTDTQYF.

The chain employs TRBV5-1 and TRBJ1-4, with 7 bases that match TRBD1. Per germline, CDR1 SGHRS and CDR2 YFSETQ. V was clipped by 4 bases and J by 1 base; unmatched bases: 4. This CDR3 spans 15 amino acids. CDR3 in DNA: TGCGCCAGCAGCCCATCAGGGGGAACTAATGAAAAACTGTTTTTT. It yields the protein CASSPSGGTNEKLFF.

This clone appeared once. V is TRBV5-1 and J is TRBJ2-2; TRBD2 aligns across 9 bases. The V gene end was trimmed by 4 bases and the J gene end by 7 bases; junction bases not matched to a gene: 8. Germline CDR1 reads SGHRS; CDR2 reads YFSETQ. The CDR3 consists of 15 residues. For the CDR3, the DNA is TGCGCCAGCAGCCAAGTAGCGGGAGAACACGGGGAGCTGTTTTTT. Encoded protein: CASSQVAGEHGELFF.

The V gene is TRBV5-1, the J gene TRBJ2-5, with D tentatively TRBD1 or TRBD2 (5 bases each). Germline-derived CDR1 and CDR2 are SGHRS and YFSETQ. The V and J ends lost 0 bases and 1 base respectively, with 10 bases between them. This CDR3 comprises 15 residues. The CDR3 nucleotides read TGCGCCAGCAGCTTGGCGGGACCCCTCCAAGAGACCCAGTACTTC. Its translation is CASSLAGPLQETQYF.

V gene TRBV14 combines with J gene TRBJ2-3; D is possibly TRBD1 (6 bases). Germline V gene sequence: CDR1 SGHDN, CDR2 FVKESK. V lost 3 bases and J lost 1, with 11 bases in between. This CDR3 contains 15 residues. This CDR3 reads CASSHSRGGTDTQYF. DNA of the CDR3: TGTGCCAGCAGCCACTCCAGGGGAGGCACAGATACGCAGTATTTT.

V and J are TRBV27 and TRBJ2-2; 10 bases line up with TRBD1. CDR3 length: 16 amino acids. After removal of 4 bases from V and 6 bases from J, the junction contained 8 bases not matched to a gene. Germline V gene lookup returns CDR1 MNHEY and CDR2 SMNVEV (reference sequence). The CDR3 protein is CASSWVRDRGPGELFF. Written as DNA, the CDR3 is TGTGCCAGCAGTTGGGTTAGGGACAGGGGACCCGGGGAGCTGTTTTTT.

The chain is built from TRBV28 and TRBJ2-3; 13 nucleotides agree with TRBD2. CDR1 and CDR2 (germline): MDHEN, SYDVKM. The CDR3 has 13 residues. V shed 4 bases and J 14 bases; nucleotides not matched to a gene: 6. CDR3: CASSSPTSGRRYF. CDR3 sequence (DNA): TGTGCCAGCAGTTCCCCGACTAGCGGGAGGAGGTATTTT. The complete variable domain, with remaining parts taken from reference TRBV28 and TRBJ2-3, reads DVKVTQSSRYLVKRTGEKVFLECVQDMDHENMFWYRQDPGLGLRLIYFSYDVKMKEKGDIPEGYSVSREKKERFSLILESASTNQTSMYLCASSSPTSGRRYFGPGTRLTVL.

V gene TRBV18 combines with J gene TRBJ2-7, with 10 bases aligning to TRBD2. V lost 3 bases and J lost 7; bases outside the gene matches: 9. The CDR3 runs 15 residues. CDR1 KGHSH and CDR2 LQKENI come from the germline V gene. In DNA, the CDR3 is TGTGCCAGCTCACCCCTAGCGGGAGCCCCCTGGGAGCAGTACTTC. Its translation: CASSPLAGAPWEQYF.

This clone was found once. This rearrangement joins TRBV5-6 to TRBJ2-7; weak D call: TRBD2 (5 bases). This CDR3 has 12 residues. CDR1 and CDR2 from the germline V gene are SGHDT and YYEEEE. Trimming stripped 4 bases from V and 4 bases from J, with 9 bases between. The CDR3: CASSVGLYEQYF. The CDR3 nucleotides read TGTGCCAGCAGCGTAGGACTGTACGAGCAGTACTTC.

The chain has TRBV7-6 and TRBJ2-7; D may correspond to TRBD1 or TRBD2 (5 bases each). V lost 6 bases and J 5 bases, leaving 11 bases between the germline ends. CDR3 size: 12 residues. Germline lookup yields CDR1 SGHVS and CDR2 FNYEAQ. CDR3 sequence: CASSSGADEQYF. The CDR3 nucleotides read TGTGCCAGCAGTTCCGGGGCGGACGAGCAGTACTTC.

The V and J genes are TRBV9 and TRBJ2-3, with unresolved D. CDR1 is SGDLS and CDR2 is YYNGEE in the germline V gene. The CDR3 covers 14 residues. The germline V and J ends were trimmed by 0 bases and 6 bases, with 11 bases remaining between them. The chain's CDR3 is CASSVATAGDTQYF. The CDR3 coding sequence is TGTGCCAGCAGCGTAGCCACGGCCGGCGATACGCAGTATTTT.

V is TRBV18 and J is TRBJ1-2, with D perhaps matching TRBD1 (6 bases). The CDR3 length is 15 residues. Germline V lookup: CDR1 KGHSH, CDR2 LQKENI. The germline V and J ends were trimmed by 3 bases and 3 bases, with 14 bases remaining between them. The CDR3 DNA reads as TGTGCCAGCTCACCTCAAGGACAGCCAGACTATGGCTACACCTTC. This sequence encodes CASSPQGQPDYGYTF.

This chain connects TRBV6-1 to TRBJ1-5; 7 bases match TRBD1. CDR1 and CDR2 from the germline V gene are MNHNS and SASEGT. This CDR3 spans 16 amino acids. Trimming at V came to 6 bases and at J to 2 bases, leaving 10 bases not matched to a gene. CDR3: CASSELVTGGNQPQHF. CDR3 nucleotide sequence: TGTGCCAGCAGCGAACTAGTTACAGGGGGCAATCAGCCCCAGCATTTT.

The rearrangement uses TRBV5-1 and TRBJ2-1; TRBD2 matches at 7 bases. The CDR3 loop spans 17 amino acids. Trimming took 0 bases from V and 0 from J; bases not matched to a gene: 6. CDR1 and CDR2 (germline): SGHRS, YFSETQ. CDR3 sequence: CASSLEGGTYSYNEQFF. The CDR3, as DNA: TGCGCCAGCAGCTTGGAGGGAGGGACTTACTCCTACAATGAGCAGTTCTTC.

This rearrangement joins TRBV10-3 to TRBJ2-2, with 14 bases that match TRBD2. Losses at the gene ends were 4 bases for V and 6 bases for J; bases not matched to a gene: 7. CDR1 is ENHRY, CDR2 SYGVKD, per germline. The CDR3 runs 17 residues. CDR3 loop: CAISGPGLAGVAGELFF. CDR3 in DNA: TGTGCCATCAGTGGGCCGGGACTAGCGGGAGTAGCCGGGGAGCTGTTTTTT.